This T cell receptor (beta chain) was sequenced in a study of brain T cells in children with intractable seizures. Germline V gene data show CDR1 as SGDLS and CDR2 as YYNGEE. CDR3 length equals 16 residues. V lost 0 bases and J 6 bases, leaving 19 bases between the germline ends. The protocol was immunoSEQ multiplex PCR, while the TCRdb copy is restricted to in-frame clones and leaves out a portion. The table includes under 400,000 clones, over 90% detected once. Of note for this clone: Its antigen is not identified.

Sample time point: blood from clinic visit 5 months post-surgery; TSC patient then seizure free. Study-level findings and limits: Clones missing pre-surgery may reflect undersampling of that blood sample.

Material: peripheral blood, obtained more than 4 months after surgery. This receptor was obtained from a boy in the first two years of life with tuberous sclerosis and intractable seizures. The rearrangement links TRBV9 to TRBJ2-7; D gene unclear. CDR3 amino acids: CASSVDNVAFPGEQYF. In DNA, the CDR3 is TGTGCCAGCAGCGTAGATAATGTAGCTTTTCCGGGCGAGCAGTACTTC.